Each of the 18 T cell receptor beta chains below was sequenced from the same sample in a study of control samples from healthy donors and cancer patients. Generated by immunoSEQ multiplex PCR, the TCRdb table keeps only in-frame clones and is missing some. The table shows about 130,000 clones, with about 92% occurring only once. Sequenced: PBMCs. These receptors came from a man aged 80 or over with head and neck cancer.

This sequence joins TRBV5-4 and TRBJ2-2; 7 nucleotides match TRBD1. From germline, CDR1 is SGHNT and CDR2 YYREEE (reference sequence). With V trimmed by 10 bases and J by 1 base, 7 bases remained unmatched. The CDR3 runs 14 residues. The CDR3 DNA reads TGTGCCGGAATGACAGGGCAGAACACCGGGGAGCTGTTTTTT. It yields the protein CAGMTGQNTGELFF.

The chain carries TRBV2 and TRBJ1-6, with D uncertain. CDR1 and CDR2 from the germline V gene are SNHLY and FYNNEI. Trimming left V 5 bases short and J 0 bases short, with 5 bases between. The CDR3 has 14 residues. In DNA form, the CDR3 reads TGTGCCAGCAGTACTACCTCCTATAATTCACCCCTCCACTTT. As protein: CASSTTSYNSPLHF.

This sequence joins TRBV4-1 and TRBJ1-6, with unresolved D. Germline assignment: CDR1 MGHRA and CDR2 YSYEKL. The length of the CDR3 is 14 residues. The V end lost 1 base, the J end lost 5 bases, and 6 bases lay between the germline ends. In nucleotides, the CDR3 is TGCGCCAGCAGCCAAGTGCAGGATAATTCACCCCTCCACTTT. Residues: CASSQVQDNSPLHF.

CDR3 bases: TGTGCCAGCAGTTACGGCAGGGGGCGAGCTAACTATGGCTACACCTTC. Its translation is CASSYGRGRANYGYTF. V usage is TRBV6-5 and J usage is TRBJ1-2; 8 nucleotides line up with TRBD1. CDR3 length: 16 residues. The V gene's germline CDR1 is MNHEY and CDR2 SVGAGI. With V trimmed by 2 bases and J by 0 bases, 5 bases remained unmatched.

The chain is built from TRBV5-1 and TRBJ1-1; TRBD1 might be the D (5 bases). The V end was cut by 5 bases, the J end by 4 bases, with 15 bases between. The CDR3 spans 14 residues. CDR1 and CDR2 from the germline V gene are SGHRS and YFSETQ. The CDR3 coding sequence is TGCGCCAGCAGGTCGGGGCCTGGGAGCACTGAAGCTTTCTTT. Translation gives CASRSGPGSTEAFF.

The chain couples TRBV15 to TRBJ2-7; D is uncertain. Looked up from germline, CDR1 is LNHNV and CDR2 is YYDKDF (reference sequence). V lost 0 bases, J lost 6 bases, and 9 bases lay in between. This CDR3 has 13 residues. CDR3: CATSRDRPFEQYF. The CDR3 nucleotides read TGTGCCACCAGCAGAGATCGGCCTTTCGAGCAGTACTTC.

The rearrangement uses TRBV29-1 and TRBJ1-5; maybe TRBD1 (6 bases). CDR3 length: 14 amino acids. Germline V lookup: CDR1 SQVTM, CDR2 ANQGSEA. V lost 4 bases to trimming and J lost 0 bases, with 10 bases between them. The DNA for the CDR3 is TGCAGCGTTGTGTCAGGGGATAGCAATCAGCCCCAGCATTTT. Translation: CSVVSGDSNQPQHF.

The chain employs TRBV25-1 and TRBJ2-2; D assignment may be TRBD1 or TRBD2 (8 bases each). The V gene lost 4 bases and the J gene lost 0 bases, with 18 bases spanning the gap. Germline V gene data show CDR1 as MGHDK and CDR2 as SYGVNS. The CDR3 has 18 amino acids. The chain's CDR3 is CASSAPRGDRTNTGELFF. CDR3 in DNA: TGTGCCAGCAGTGCCCCGCGGGGGGACAGGACGAACACCGGGGAGCTGTTTTTT.

The gene calls are TRBV7-2 and TRBJ2-1; perhaps TRBD1 as D (6 bases). This CDR3 has 13 amino acids. V lost 5 bases to trimming and J lost 5 bases, with 10 bases between them. The germline gives CDR1 SGHTA, CDR2 FQGNSA. The CDR3 coding sequence is TGTGCCAGCAGCCCCGGGACACACAATGAGCAGTTCTTC. This codes for CASSPGTHNEQFF.

This chain connects TRBV5-1 to TRBJ2-5, with D possibly TRBD2 on 6 matching bases. This CDR3 spans 15 amino acids. Looked up from germline, CDR1 is SGHRS and CDR2 is YFSETQ. The germline V and J ends were trimmed by 0 bases and 5 bases, with 14 bases remaining between them. The CDR3 sequence: CASSLGAGTGETQYF. The CDR3 DNA is TGCGCCAGCAGCTTGGGGGCGGGAACTGGGGAGACCCAGTACTTC.

This clone has more than one count but fewer than ten. The rearrangement joins TRBV19 to TRBJ1-2; D is unclear. The V end was cut by 2 bases, the J end by 1 base, with 5 bases between. The CDR3 runs to 13 residues. Germline values: CDR1 LNHDA, CDR2 SQIVND (reference sequence). In DNA form, the CDR3 reads TGTGCCAGTAGTATAAATGATAACTATGGCTACACCTTC. Its translation is CASSINDNYGYTF.

The DNA for the CDR3 is TGTGCCAGCAGTTTTTCTGGACTAATAACGCAGTATTTT. Translating gives CASSFSGLITQYF. The rearrangement links TRBV27 to TRBJ2-3, with a tentative D call TRBD2 (6 bases). Germline assignment: CDR1 MNHEY and CDR2 SMNVEV (reference sequence). The CDR3 has 13 amino acids. V lost 3 bases to trimming and J lost 9 bases, with 13 bases between them.

The V call is TRBV9, the J call TRBJ2-3, with D perhaps matching TRBD2 (6 bases). The germline gives CDR1 SGDLS, CDR2 YYNGEE. Between the trimmed V and J ends, which lost 0 bases and 2 bases, there was a span of 10 bases. The CDR3 covers 15 residues. As DNA, the CDR3 is TGTGCCAGCAGCGTAGGAGGAGGGACCACAGATACGCAGTATTTT. Amino acid sequence: CASSVGGGTTDTQYF. Combining the CDR3 with reference TRBV9 and TRBJ2-3 gives the whole variable domain DSGVTQTPKHLITATGQRVTLRCSPRSGDLSVYWYQQSLDQGLQFLIQYYNGEERAKGNILERFSAQQFPDLHSELNLSSLELGDSALYFCASSVGGGTTDTQYFGPGTRLTVL.

The chain has TRBV9 and TRBJ2-5; tentative D call: TRBD2 (7 bases). Trimming stripped 3 bases from V and 3 bases from J, with 18 bases between. The CDR3 extends over 16 amino acids. Germline V gives CDR1 SGDLS, CDR2 YYNGEE. CDR3 sequence: CASSERGGQTEETQYF. The CDR3 bases are TGTGCCAGCAGCGAGAGGGGGGGACAAACCGAAGAGACCCAGTACTTC.

The chain uses TRBV2 and TRBJ2-5; D possibly corresponds to TRBD1 (5 bases). This CDR3 has 13 residues. Germline V gives CDR1 SNHLY, CDR2 FYNNEI. Trimming took off 8 bases at V and 3 bases at J, with 13 bases between the two ends. The chain's CDR3 is CASAWGREETQYF. The CDR3 DNA reads TGTGCCAGCGCCTGGGGCAGGGAAGAGACCCAGTACTTC.

The J gene is TRBJ2-7, the V gene TRBV6-1; the match to TRBD2 covers 9 bases. The V gene's germline CDR1 is MNHNS and CDR2 SASEGT. The trim removed 2 bases at V and 5 bases at J, leaving 7 bases unmatched. The CDR3 is 15 amino acids. CDR3 in amino acids: CASSENSGSFNEQYF. The CDR3 region has the DNA TGTGCCAGCAGTGAAAATAGCGGGAGTTTTAACGAGCAGTACTTC.

The chain links TRBV10-2 to TRBJ2-1; 14 bases fit TRBD2. The germline V gene has CDR1 WSHSY and CDR2 SAAADI. This CDR3 contains 15 residues. Unmatched junction bases numbered 9, after V lost 7 bases and J lost 10 bases. The CDR3 sequence: CASMRGLAGVEEQFF. The CDR3 DNA follows: TGCGCCAGCATGCGGGGACTAGCGGGAGTTGAGGAGCAGTTCTTC.

The J gene is TRBJ2-7, the V gene TRBV7-2; 7 positions match TRBD2. The CDR3 loop spans 14 amino acids. Germline loops: CDR1 SGHTA, CDR2 FQGNSA. With 1 base clipped from V and 3 bases from J, the junction kept 3 bases outside the gene matches. The CDR3 sequence: CASSLVGGSYEQYF. As DNA, the CDR3 is TGTGCCAGCAGCTTAGTCGGGGGGAGCTACGAGCAGTACTTC. Supplemented by reference TRBV7-2 and TRBJ2-7, the full variable domain reads GAGVSQSPSNKVTEKGKDVELRCDPISGHTALYWYRQSLGQGLEFLIYFQGNSAPDKSGLPSDRFSAERTGGSVSTLTIQRTQQEDSAVYLCASSLVGGSYEQYFGPGTRLTVT.